This T cell receptor beta chain was captured by sequencing in a study of glioma-infiltrating T cells. The table lists this clonotype with a count of one. A much bigger clone sits one base away, suggesting this may be a read error. Using RNA template, CDR3s of TCR alpha and beta were amplified with iRepertoire arm-PCR. One entry per CDR3 protein, called by TCRdb with MiXCR from the multiplex PCR reads. Found here are around 190,000 distinct CDR3 sequences, approximately 30% of them singletons; the top ten hold 20%. This CDR3 has 14 residues. After removal of 2 bases from V and 3 bases from J, the junction contained 4 bases not matched to a gene. Germline V lookup: CDR1 SQVTM, CDR2 ANQGSEA.

The rearrangement uses TRBV29-1 and TRBJ2-7; 10 bases match TRBD2. Sequencing was carried out using glioma tissue, nonneoplastic brain tissue, or PBMCs (not recorded which). The sequence was collected from a human donor with low-grade glioma or glioblastoma, undergoing nonglioma brain surgery, or in good health (not recorded which). In DNA form, the CDR3 reads TGCAGCGTTGAAAGTATAGCGGGAGGCTACGAGCAGTACTTC. Amino acids: CSVESIAGGYEQYF.